A selection of T cell receptor beta chains follows, all from one sample in a study of memory B cells and T cells in multiple sclerosis. These receptors have no identified antigens. The protocol was immunoSEQ multiplex PCR, while the TCRdb copy is restricted to in-frame clones and leaves out a portion. The table lists approximately 30,000 clones, around 88% of them singletons, with less than 3.5% in the top ten. The source material was PBMCs from blood kept in culture. These receptors came from a human donor with multiple sclerosis. Both conserved end residues are part of each CDR3. The D gene is left open where the match is weak. Not all rows give a size; the values are once, few, many and, for expanded clones, a class.

V	J	D	size	CDR3	DNA
TRBV6-5	TRBJ2-7	TRBD1	.	CASSPGTAYEQYF	TGTGCCAGCAGTCCCGGGACAGCCTACGAGCAGTACTTC
TRBV6-5	TRBJ1-4	TRBD1	.	CASSWTGQTNEKLFF	TGTGCCAGCAGTTGGACAGGGCAGACTAATGAAAAACTGTTTTTT
TRBV9	TRBJ1-3	.	.	CASSVGGLNSGNTIYF	TGTGCCAGCAGCGTAGGGGGACTGAACTCTGGAAACACCATATATTTT
TRBV10-1	TRBJ2-7	.	.	CASSESDWTSEQYF	TGCGCCAGCAGTGAGTCAGATTGGACAAGCGAGCAGTACTTC
TRBV5-1	TRBJ2-5	.	once	CASSSAQARETQYF	TGCGCCAGCAGCTCGGCTCAGGCCCGGGAGACCCAGTACTTC
TRBV7-2	TRBJ1-5	TRBD1	.	CASSSGTVDSNQPQHF	TGTGCCAGCAGCTCCGGGACAGTCGATAGCAATCAGCCCCAGCATTTT
TRBV15	TRBJ2-6	.	.	CATSRASADFGNVLTF	TGTGCCACCAGCAGAGCTTCGGCAGACTTCGGAAACGTCCTGACTTTC
TRBV5-1	TRBJ1-5	TRBD1	.	CASSPGTGDSNQPQHF	TGCGCCAGCAGCCCGGGGACAGGGGATAGCAATCAGCCCCAGCATTTT
TRBV6-5	TRBJ2-3	.	.	CASSYSGTIADTQYF	TGTGCCAGCAGTTACTCGGGCACGATTGCAGATACGCAGTATTTT
TRBV2	TRBJ2-7	.	.	CASSGYEQYF	TGTGCCAGCAGTGGGTACGAGCAGTACTTC
TRBV6-6	TRBJ2-1	TRBD1	.	CASRLGTADRYNEQFF	TGTGCCAGCAGACTTGGGACAGCTGATCGTTACAATGAGCAGTTCTTC
TRBV6-1	TRBJ1-5	.	.	CASSEGPGNSNQPQHF	TGTGCCAGCAGTGAAGGTCCGGGTAATAGCAATCAGCCCCAGCATTTT
TRBV7-6	TRBJ1-4	TRBD1	.	CASSPRATGQGLTNEKLFF	TGTGCCAGCAGCCCTAGGGCTACGGGACAGGGGCTTACTAATGAAAAACTGTTTTTT
TRBV28	TRBJ1-5	.	.	CASSFWQGKGGQPQHF	TGTGCCAGCAGTTTCTGGCAGGGCAAGGGAGGTCAGCCCCAGCATTTT
TRBV4-1	TRBJ1-4	.	.	CASTRDAATNEKLFF	TGCGCCAGCACGCGGGACGCTGCAACTAATGAAAAACTGTTTTTT
TRBV6-5	TRBJ1-2	.	.	CASSPSEFSNYGYTF	TGTGCCAGCAGTCCCTCAGAATTTTCTAACTATGGCTACACCTTC
TRBV7-9	TRBJ2-2	.	.	CASSFGGDTGELFF	TGTGCCAGCAGCTTTGGTGGGGACACCGGGGAGCTGTTTTTT
TRBV28	TRBJ2-1	TRBD1	.	CASSSGTVKGEFF	TGTGCCAGCAGTTCAGGGACAGTGAAGGGCGAGTTCTTC
TRBV19	TRBJ2-1	TRBD2	few	CASSIGTSGYNEQFF	TGTGCCAGTAGTATAGGGACTAGCGGTTACAATGAGCAGTTCTTC
TRBV29-1	TRBJ2-3	TRBD2	.	CSVETGLAGGQSRDTQYF	TGCAGCGTTGAAACGGGACTAGCGGGAGGGCAGTCAAGAGATACGCAGTATTTT
TRBV2	TRBJ1-4	.	.	CAGTGGFGEKLFF	TGTGCCGGGACCGGTGGATTTGGGGAAAAACTGTTTTTT
TRBV7-8	TRBJ2-7	TRBD2	.	CASSLGTSGSNEQYF	TGTGCCAGCAGCTTAGGAACTAGCGGGAGTAACGAGCAGTACTTC
TRBV4-2	TRBJ2-7	TRBD1	.	CASSQRDRGYEQYF	TGTGCCAGCAGCCAGCGGGACAGGGGATACGAGCAGTACTTC
TRBV10-1	TRBJ2-1	.	.	CASSEGGARDNEQFF	TGCGCCAGCAGTGAGGGGGGGGCTCGGGACAATGAGCAGTTCTTC
TRBV4-1	TRBJ2-5	.	.	CASSQDTGRTQYF	TGCGCCAGCAGCCAAGATACAGGGCGGACCCAGTACTTC
TRBV5-1	TRBJ2-7	TRBD2	.	CASSLGLATYEQYF	TGCGCCAGCAGCTTGGGACTAGCTACCTACGAGCAGTACTTC
TRBV29-1	TRBJ2-7	.	.	CSVGLSYEQYF	TGCAGCGTTGGTCTTTCATACGAGCAGTACTTC
TRBV19	TRBJ2-6	.	.	CASIHRAGANVLTF	TGTGCCAGTATCCACAGGGCTGGGGCCAACGTCCTGACTTTC
TRBV19	TRBJ2-1	.	.	CASSISSLGTYNEQFF	TGTGCCAGTAGTATTTCTAGCCTTGGGACCTACAATGAGCAGTTCTTC
TRBV13	TRBJ2-7	.	few	CASSPNIAYEQYF	TGTGCCAGCAGCCCAAATATTGCCTACGAGCAGTACTTC
TRBV5-1	TRBJ2-4	.	few	CASSFPGTLKNIQYF	TGCGCCAGCAGCTTTCCCGGGACCCTCAAAAACATTCAGTACTTC
TRBV11-2	TRBJ1-4	TRBD1	.	CASSPGQVANEKLFF	TGTGCCAGCAGTCCTGGACAGGTCGCTAATGAAAAACTGTTTTTT
TRBV30	TRBJ2-7	.	.	CAWNSLYEQYF	TGTGCCTGGAATAGTCTCTACGAGCAGTACTTC
TRBV7-9	TRBJ2-7	.	.	CASSLDSYSYEQYF	TGTGCCAGCAGCTTGGACAGTTACTCCTACGAGCAGTACTTC
TRBV6-6	TRBJ1-2	.	.	CASSRLTDRPGYTF	TGTGCCAGCAGTCGACTTACTGACAGGCCTGGCTACACCTTC
TRBV19	TRBJ2-1	.	.	CASKGGAFYNEQFF	TGTGCCAGTAAGGGGGGGGCGTTTTACAATGAGCAGTTCTTC
TRBV6-5	TRBJ1-2	TRBD1	.	CASSPRTGVGYTF	TGTGCCAGCAGCCCAAGGACAGGGGTCGGCTACACCTTC
TRBV5-5	TRBJ1-4	.	.	CASSLVGEKLFF	TGTGCCAGCAGCTTGGTTGGTGAAAAACTGTTTTTT
TRBV6-1	TRBJ2-7	.	few	CASKTAIYEQYF	TGTGCCAGCAAAACGGCGATCTACGAGCAGTACTTC
TRBV29-1	TRBJ2-1	TRBD2	.	CSGEGGRGNEQFF	TGCAGTGGAGAGGGCGGGAGGGGAAATGAGCAGTTCTTC
TRBV6-5	TRBJ2-3	TRBD1	once	CASSGQGADTQYF	TGTGCCAGCAGTGGACAGGGTGCAGATACGCAGTATTTT